One and the same sample provided the 10 T cell receptor beta chains below, sequenced in a study of regulatory T cells in long-lasting Graves disease. HTBI primers from iRepertoire and Arm-PCR of CDR3 regions yielded the TCR beta libraries. TCRdb redid the calling of the multiplex PCR reads with MiXCR, one entry per CDR3 protein. The sample yields a few hundred thousand distinct CDR3 sequences, around 16% seen once. As to time point: newly diagnosed GD, antithyroid drugs for less than 3 months. Isolated PBMC RNA provided the starting material for the TCR library. These data also formed part of another study, on T cells in Graves' hyperthyroidism and ophthalmopathy.

Source: peripheral blood mononuclear cells (PBMCs), taken at new diagnosis, from a patient treated with antithyroid drugs. The receptor set was obtained from a woman aged 40 to 50 with Graves disease.

In this sample, this clonotype turned up many times. The gene calls are TRBV2 and TRBJ2-1; D call uncertain. Germline values: CDR1 SNHLY, CDR2 FYNNEI. V was clipped by 1 base and J by 6 bases, with 7 bases between them. The CDR3 contains 13 residues. This CDR3 reads CASSEGSPNEQFF. The DNA of the CDR3 is TGTGCCAGCAGTGAAGGGTCCCCCAATGAGCAGTTCTTC.

This clonotype was found many times. The J gene is TRBJ1-5, the V gene TRBV30, with D possibly being TRBD1 (5 bases). Trimming stripped 1 base from V and 7 bases from J, with 11 bases between. Germline values: CDR1 GTSNPN, CDR2 SVGIG (reference sequence). The CDR3 length is 13 residues. CDR3 residues: CAWSDSGDQPQHF. CDR3 bases: TGTGCCTGGAGTGATTCTGGGGACCAGCCCCAGCATTTT.

The J gene is TRBJ2-3, the V gene TRBV14; TRBD1 agrees at 11 bases. Germline V gene sequence: CDR1 SGHDN, CDR2 FVKESK. The V and J ends lost 2 bases and 6 bases, in that order; junction bases with no gene match: 28. The CDR3 has 23 residues. CDR3 in amino acids: CASSQRIRDRGASGSVSADTQYF. The CDR3 DNA follows: TGTGCCAGCAGCCAAAGGATCCGGGACAGGGGGGCCAGCGGGAGCGTGTCGGCGGATACGCAGTATTTT.

There are many counts of this clonotype. This chain joins TRBV24-1 and TRBJ2-2; 10 bases map to TRBD2. This CDR3 contains 16 residues. J lost 1 base, V lost 4 bases, and 2 bases had no gene match. Germline V CDR1 and CDR2: KGHDR, SFDVKD. DNA for the CDR3: TGTGCCACCAGTGACAGGACTAGCGGGAACACCGGGGAGCTGTTTTTT. It codes for CATSDRTSGNTGELFF.

Comments on this clonotype: Given a much more abundant clone one base away, this may be a read error. The chain couples TRBV7-6 to TRBJ2-5; D perhaps matches TRBD2 (7 bases). V lost 6 bases to trimming and J lost 5 bases, with 19 bases between them. Per germline, CDR1 SGHVS and CDR2 FNYEAQ. This CDR3 is 15 amino acids long. The DNA of the CDR3 is TGTGCCAGCAGTCAAGGGGGGGGAGTAGCGGAGACCCAGTACTTC. Protein sequence: CASSQGGGVAETQYF. Based on the CDR3 plus reference TRBV7-6 and TRBJ2-5, the full variable domain is GAGVSQSPRYKVTKRGQDVALRCDPISGHVSLYWYRQALGQGPEFLTYFNYEAQQDKSGLPNDRFSAERPEGSISTLTIQRTEQRDSAMYRCASSQGGGVAETQYFGPGTRLLVL.

This clonotype was seen a handful of times. CDR3 sequence: CASSVNSGHEQYF. The CDR3, as DNA: TGTGCCAGCAGCGTAAATAGCGGCCACGAGCAGTACTTC. The chain uses TRBV9 and TRBJ2-7; perhaps TRBD2 as D (6 bases). This CDR3 has 13 residues. V was clipped by 1 base and J by 5 bases, with 10 bases between them. The germline gives CDR1 SGDLS, CDR2 YYNGEE.

There are many counts of this clonotype. The gene calls are TRBV2 and TRBJ1-1; D is unresolved. The germline gives CDR1 SNHLY, CDR2 FYNNEI. V was pared by 6 bases and J by 5 bases, with 16 bases between. The CDR3 is 14 residues long. CDR3 nucleotides: TGTGCCAGCAGGGGAGTCCGGGGTTGGACTGAAGCTTTCTTT. Translating it yields CASRGVRGWTEAFF.

Concerning this clonotype itself: A much larger clone differs from this one at a single base, so this may be a read error. The chain recombines TRBV24-1 with TRBJ2-1, with 8 bases aligning to TRBD2. Germline assignment: CDR1 KGHDR and CDR2 SFDVKD. The CDR3 sequence is 15 residues long. The J segment lost 7 bases and the V segment lost 5 bases, leaving 9 bases of the junction unmatched. In DNA form, the CDR3 reads TGTGCCACCAGTGTGAGTCAGCGGGAGAGAAATGAGCAGTTCTTC. It is translated as CATSVSQRERNEQFF.

This clonotype was found many times. This chain joins TRBV5-6 and TRBJ2-5, with TRBD1 as a possible D gene (6 bases). CDR3 length: 15 amino acids. V was trimmed by 3 bases and J by 2 bases, leaving 14 bases between them. CDR1 is SGHDT and CDR2 is YYEEEE in the germline V gene. CDR3 amino acids: CASSSVVGQQETQYF. CDR3 DNA sequence: TGTGCCAGCAGCTCGGTCGTAGGACAGCAAGAGACCCAGTACTTC.

The rearrangement joins TRBV7-2 to TRBJ1-2; D is perhaps TRBD1 (6 bases). The ends were cut back, 2 bases at V and 7 bases at J, with 11 bases in the middle. Germline V gives CDR1 SGHTA, CDR2 FQGNSA. The CDR3 has 13 amino acids. The CDR3, as DNA: TGTGCCAGCAGCTTACAGGGGATTCGTGGCTACACCTTC. Amino acid sequence: CASSLQGIRGYTF.